This T cell receptor (beta chain) was profiled in a study of blood T cell repertoires in COVID-19. Per germline, CDR1 MNHEY and CDR2 SVGAGI. Trimming took 8 bases from V and 6 from J; bases not matched to a gene: 6. The CDR3 is 13 residues long. Clones were read by immunoSEQ multiplex PCR, and TCRdb kept only the in-frame ones, dropping some. The sample yields some 200,000 clones, 94% seen once. Specimen: peripheral blood. The chain has TRBV6-5 and TRBJ2-7; 11 bases align to TRBD2. This TCR was sampled from a man between 25 and 39 years old with COVID-19, enrolled during active disease. CDR3 loop: CASGASGGIEQYF. The DNA for the CDR3 is TGTGCCAGCGGGGCTAGCGGGGGGATCGAGCAGTACTTC.